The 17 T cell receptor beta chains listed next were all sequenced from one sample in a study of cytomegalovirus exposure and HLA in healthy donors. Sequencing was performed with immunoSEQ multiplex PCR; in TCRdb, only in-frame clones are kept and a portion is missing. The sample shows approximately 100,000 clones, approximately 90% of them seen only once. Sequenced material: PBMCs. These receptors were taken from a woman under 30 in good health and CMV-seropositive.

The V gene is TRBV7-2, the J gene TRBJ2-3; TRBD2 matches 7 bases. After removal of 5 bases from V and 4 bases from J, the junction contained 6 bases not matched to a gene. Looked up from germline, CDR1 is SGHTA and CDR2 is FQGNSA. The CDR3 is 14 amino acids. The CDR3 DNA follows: TGTGCCAGCAGCCGTAGCGGGTCCCCAGATACGCAGTATTTT. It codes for CASSRSGSPDTQYF.

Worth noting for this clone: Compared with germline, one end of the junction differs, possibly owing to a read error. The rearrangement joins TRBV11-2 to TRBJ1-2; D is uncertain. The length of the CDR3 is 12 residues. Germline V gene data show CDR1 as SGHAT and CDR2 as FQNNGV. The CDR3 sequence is CASSLDSSDQRF. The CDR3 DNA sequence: TGTGCCAGCAGCTTAGATTCGAGTGATCAGAGGTTC. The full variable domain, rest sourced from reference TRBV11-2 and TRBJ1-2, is EAGVAQSPRYKIIEKRQSVAFWCNPISGHATLYWYQQILGQGPKLLIQFQNNGVVDDSQLPKDRFSAERLKGVDSTLKIQPAKLEDSAVYLCASSLDSSDQRFGSGTRLTVV.

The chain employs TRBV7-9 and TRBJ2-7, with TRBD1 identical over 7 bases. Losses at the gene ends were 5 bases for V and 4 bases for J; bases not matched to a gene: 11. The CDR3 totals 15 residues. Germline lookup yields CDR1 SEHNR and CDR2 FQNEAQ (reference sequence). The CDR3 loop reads CASSHGTERGYEQYF. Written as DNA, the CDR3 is TGTGCCAGCAGCCACGGGACAGAAAGAGGATACGAGCAGTACTTC. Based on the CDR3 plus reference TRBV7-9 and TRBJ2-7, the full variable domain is DTGVSQNPRHKITKRGQNVTFRCDPISEHNRLYWYRQTLGQGPEFLTYFQNEAQLEKSRLLSDRFSAERPKGSFSTLEIQRTEQGDSAMYLCASSHGTERGYEQYFGPGTRLTVT.

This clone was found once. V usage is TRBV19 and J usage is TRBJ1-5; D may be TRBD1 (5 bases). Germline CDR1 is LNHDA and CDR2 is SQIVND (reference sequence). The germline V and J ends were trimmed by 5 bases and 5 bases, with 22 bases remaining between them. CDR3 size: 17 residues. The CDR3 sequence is CASSSGPGGGAHQPQHF. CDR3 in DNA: TGTGCCAGTAGTTCGGGTCCCGGGGGGGGAGCCCATCAGCCCCAGCATTTT.

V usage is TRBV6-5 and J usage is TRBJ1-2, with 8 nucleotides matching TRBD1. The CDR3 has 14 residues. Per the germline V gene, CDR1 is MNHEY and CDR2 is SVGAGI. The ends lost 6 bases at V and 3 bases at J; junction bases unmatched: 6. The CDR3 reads CASRHRDRHYGYTF. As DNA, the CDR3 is TGTGCCAGCAGACATAGGGACAGGCACTATGGCTACACCTTC.

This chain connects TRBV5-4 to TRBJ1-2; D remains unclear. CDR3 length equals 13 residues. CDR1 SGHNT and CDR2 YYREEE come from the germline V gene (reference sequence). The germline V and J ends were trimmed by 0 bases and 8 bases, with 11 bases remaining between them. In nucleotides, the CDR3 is TGTGCCAGCAGCTTGGCTCTGCGCGAGGGCTACACCTTC. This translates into CASSLALREGYTF.

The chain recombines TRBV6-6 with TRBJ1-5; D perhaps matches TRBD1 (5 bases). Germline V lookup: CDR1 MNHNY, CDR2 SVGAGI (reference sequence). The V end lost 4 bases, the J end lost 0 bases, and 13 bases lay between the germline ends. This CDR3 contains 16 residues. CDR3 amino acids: CASSSARDLSNQPQHF. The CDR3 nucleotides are TGTGCCAGCAGTTCCGCCAGGGATCTTAGCAATCAGCCCCAGCATTTT.

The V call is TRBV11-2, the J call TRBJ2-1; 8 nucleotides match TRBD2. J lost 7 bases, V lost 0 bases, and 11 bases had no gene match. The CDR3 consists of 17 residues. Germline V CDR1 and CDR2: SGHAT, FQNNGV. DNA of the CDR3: TGTGCCAGCAGCTTAGATCCGAGTCGGGGGGGACGAAATGAGCAGTTCTTC. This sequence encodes CASSLDPSRGGRNEQFF.

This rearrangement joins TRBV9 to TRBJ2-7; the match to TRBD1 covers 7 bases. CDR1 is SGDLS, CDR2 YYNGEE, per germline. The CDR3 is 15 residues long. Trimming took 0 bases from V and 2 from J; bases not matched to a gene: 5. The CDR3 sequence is CASSVAPTGAYEQYF. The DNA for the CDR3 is TGTGCCAGCAGCGTAGCCCCCACAGGGGCCTACGAGCAGTACTTC.

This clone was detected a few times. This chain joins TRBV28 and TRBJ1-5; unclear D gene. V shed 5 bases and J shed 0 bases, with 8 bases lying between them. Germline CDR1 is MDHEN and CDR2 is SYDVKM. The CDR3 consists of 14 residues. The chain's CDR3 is CASSLGDSNQPQHF. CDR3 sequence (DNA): TGTGCCAGCAGTCTCGGGGATAGCAATCAGCCCCAGCATTTT.

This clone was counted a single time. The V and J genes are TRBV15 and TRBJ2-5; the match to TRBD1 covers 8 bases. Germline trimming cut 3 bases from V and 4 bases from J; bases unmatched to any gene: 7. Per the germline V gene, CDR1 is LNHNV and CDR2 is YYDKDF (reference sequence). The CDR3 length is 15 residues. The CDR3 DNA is TGTGCCACCAGCAGCGACAGGGGCGCCCGAGAGACCCAGTACTTC. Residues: CATSSDRGARETQYF.

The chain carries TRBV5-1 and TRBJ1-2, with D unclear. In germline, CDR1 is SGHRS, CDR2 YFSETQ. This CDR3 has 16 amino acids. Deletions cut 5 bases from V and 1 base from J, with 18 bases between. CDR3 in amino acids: CASRPHLGSHNYGYTF. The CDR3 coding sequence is TGCGCCAGCAGGCCCCACCTAGGCAGCCATAACTATGGCTACACCTTC.

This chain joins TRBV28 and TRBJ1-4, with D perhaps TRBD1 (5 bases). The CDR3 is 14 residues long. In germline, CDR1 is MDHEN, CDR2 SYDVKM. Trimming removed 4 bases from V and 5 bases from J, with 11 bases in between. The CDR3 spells CASSWSGLNEKLFF. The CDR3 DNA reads TGTGCCAGCAGTTGGTCAGGGCTGAATGAAAAACTGTTTTTT.

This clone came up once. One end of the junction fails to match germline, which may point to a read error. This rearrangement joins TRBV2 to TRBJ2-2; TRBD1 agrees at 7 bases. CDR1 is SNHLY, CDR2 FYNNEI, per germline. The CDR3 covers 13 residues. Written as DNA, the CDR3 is TGTGCCAGCAGTGAAGTGGGGTCAGGGGGGCTGTTTTTT. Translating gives CASSEVGSGGLFF.

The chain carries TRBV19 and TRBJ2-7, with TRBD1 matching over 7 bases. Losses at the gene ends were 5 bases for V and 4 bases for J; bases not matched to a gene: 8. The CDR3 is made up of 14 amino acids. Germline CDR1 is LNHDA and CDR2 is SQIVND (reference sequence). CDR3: CASSWDRRSYEQYF. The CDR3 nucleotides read TGTGCCAGTAGTTGGGACAGACGTTCTTACGAGCAGTACTTC.

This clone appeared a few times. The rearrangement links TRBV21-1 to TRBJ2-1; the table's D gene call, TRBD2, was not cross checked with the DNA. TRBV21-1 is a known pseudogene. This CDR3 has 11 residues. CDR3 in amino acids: CASSISSEQFF. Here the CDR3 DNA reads TGTGCCAGCAGTATTAGCAGTGAGCAGTTCTTC.

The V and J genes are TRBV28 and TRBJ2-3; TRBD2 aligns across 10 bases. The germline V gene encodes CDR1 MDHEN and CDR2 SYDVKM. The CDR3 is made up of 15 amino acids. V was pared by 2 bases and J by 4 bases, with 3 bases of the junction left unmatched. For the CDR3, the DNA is TGTGCCAGCAGTTTAAGCGGGGGGGCAGCAGATACGCAGTATTTT. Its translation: CASSLSGGAADTQYF.